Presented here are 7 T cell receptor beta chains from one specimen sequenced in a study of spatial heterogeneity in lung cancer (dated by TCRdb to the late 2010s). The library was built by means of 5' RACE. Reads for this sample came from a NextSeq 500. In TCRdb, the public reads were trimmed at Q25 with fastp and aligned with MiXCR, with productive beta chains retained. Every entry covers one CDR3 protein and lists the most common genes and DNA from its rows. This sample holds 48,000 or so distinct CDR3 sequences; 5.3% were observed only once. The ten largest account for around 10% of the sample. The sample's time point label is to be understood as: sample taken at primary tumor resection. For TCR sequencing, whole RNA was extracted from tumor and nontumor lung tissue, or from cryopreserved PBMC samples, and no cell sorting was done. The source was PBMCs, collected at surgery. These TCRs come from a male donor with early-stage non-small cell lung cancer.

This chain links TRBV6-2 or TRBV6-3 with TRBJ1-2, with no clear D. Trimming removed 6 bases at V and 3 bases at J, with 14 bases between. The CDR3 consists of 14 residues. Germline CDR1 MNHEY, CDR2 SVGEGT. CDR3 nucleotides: TGTGCCAGCAGCCGGGGTTCCCCGGACTATGGCTACACCTTC. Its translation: CASSRGSPDYGYTF.

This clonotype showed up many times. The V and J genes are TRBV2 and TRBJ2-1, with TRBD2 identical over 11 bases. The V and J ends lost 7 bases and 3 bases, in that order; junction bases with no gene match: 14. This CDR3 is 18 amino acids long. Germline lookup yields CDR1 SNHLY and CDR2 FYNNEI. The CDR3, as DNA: TGTGCCAGCACATCGGATTTACCGGGACTAGCGGACTACAATGAGCAGTTCTTC. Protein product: CASTSDLPGLADYNEQFF. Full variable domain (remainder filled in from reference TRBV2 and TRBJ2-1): EPEVTQTPSHQVTQMGQEVILRCVPISNHLYFYWYRQILGQKVEFLVSFYNNEISEKSEIFDDQFSVERPDGSNFTLKIRSTKLEDSAMYFCASTSDLPGLADYNEQFFGPGTRLTVL.

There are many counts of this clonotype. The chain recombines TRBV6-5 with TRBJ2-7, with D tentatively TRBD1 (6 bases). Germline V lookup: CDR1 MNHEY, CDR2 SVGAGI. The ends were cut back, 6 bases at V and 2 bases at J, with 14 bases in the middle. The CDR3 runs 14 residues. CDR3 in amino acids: CASRDRTEPYEQYF. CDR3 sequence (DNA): TGTGCCAGCAGGGACCGGACAGAGCCCTACGAGCAGTACTTC.

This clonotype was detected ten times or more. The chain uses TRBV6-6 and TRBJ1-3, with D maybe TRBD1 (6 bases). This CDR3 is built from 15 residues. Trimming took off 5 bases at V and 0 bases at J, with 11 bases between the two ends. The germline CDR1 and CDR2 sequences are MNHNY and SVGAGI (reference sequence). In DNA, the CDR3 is TGTGCCAGCAGTAACCGACAGGCCTCTGGAAACACCATATATTTT. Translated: CASSNRQASGNTIYF.

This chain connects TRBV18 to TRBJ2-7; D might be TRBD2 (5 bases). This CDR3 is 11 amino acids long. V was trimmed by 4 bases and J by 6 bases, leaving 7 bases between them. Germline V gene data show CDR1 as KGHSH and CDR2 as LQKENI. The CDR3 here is CASSQGAEQYF. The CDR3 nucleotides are TGTGCCAGCTCACAGGGAGCCGAGCAGTACTTC. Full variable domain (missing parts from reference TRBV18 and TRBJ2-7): NAGVMQNPRHLVRRRGQEARLRCSPMKGHSHVYWYRQLPEEGLKFMVYLQKENIIDESGMPKERFSAEFPKEGPSILRIQQVVRGDSAAYFCASSQGAEQYFGPGTRLTVT.

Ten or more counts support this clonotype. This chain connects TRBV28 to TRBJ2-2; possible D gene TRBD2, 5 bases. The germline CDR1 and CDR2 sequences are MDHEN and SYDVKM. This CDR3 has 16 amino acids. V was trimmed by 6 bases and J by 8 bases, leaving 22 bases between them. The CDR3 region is CASSSLLRRAPGELFF. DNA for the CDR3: TGTGCCAGCAGCTCCCTTCTTCGGCGGGCCCCTGGGGAGCTGTTTTTT.

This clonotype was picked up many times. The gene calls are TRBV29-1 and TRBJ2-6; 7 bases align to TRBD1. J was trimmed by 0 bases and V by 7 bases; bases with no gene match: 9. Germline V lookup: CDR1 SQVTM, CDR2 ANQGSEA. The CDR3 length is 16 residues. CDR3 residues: CSAAARDSSGANVLTF. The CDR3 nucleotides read TGCAGCGCCGCCGCCCGGGACAGCTCTGGGGCCAACGTCCTGACTTTC.